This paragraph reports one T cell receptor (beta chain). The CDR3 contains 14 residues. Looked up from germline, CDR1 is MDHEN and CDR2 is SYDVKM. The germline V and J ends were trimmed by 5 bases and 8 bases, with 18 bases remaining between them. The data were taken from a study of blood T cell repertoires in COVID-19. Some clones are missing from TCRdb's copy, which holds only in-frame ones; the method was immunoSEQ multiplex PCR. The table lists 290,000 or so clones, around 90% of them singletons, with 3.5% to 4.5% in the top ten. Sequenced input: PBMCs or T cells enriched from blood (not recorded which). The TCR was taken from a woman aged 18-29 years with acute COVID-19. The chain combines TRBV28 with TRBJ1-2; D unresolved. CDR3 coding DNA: TGTGCCAGCAGTGGCGCCGGGGATCTATACGGCTACACCTTC. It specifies CASSGAGDLYGYTF.